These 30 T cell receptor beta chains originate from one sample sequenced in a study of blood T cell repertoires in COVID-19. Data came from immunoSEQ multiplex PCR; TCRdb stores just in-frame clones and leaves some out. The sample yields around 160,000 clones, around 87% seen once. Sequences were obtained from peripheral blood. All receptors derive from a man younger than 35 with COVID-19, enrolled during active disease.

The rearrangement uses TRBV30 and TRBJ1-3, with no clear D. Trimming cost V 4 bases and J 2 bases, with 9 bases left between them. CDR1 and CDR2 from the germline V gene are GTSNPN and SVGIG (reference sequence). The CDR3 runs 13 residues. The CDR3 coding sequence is TGTGCCTGGAATGGCGGGGCTGGAAACACCATATATTTT. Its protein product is CAWNGGAGNTIYF.

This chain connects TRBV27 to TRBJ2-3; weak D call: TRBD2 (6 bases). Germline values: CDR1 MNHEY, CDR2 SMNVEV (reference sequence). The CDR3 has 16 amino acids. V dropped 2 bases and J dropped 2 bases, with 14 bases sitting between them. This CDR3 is CASSLQGGLNTDTQYF. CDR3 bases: TGTGCCAGCAGTTTACAGGGTGGACTAAACACAGATACGCAGTATTTT.

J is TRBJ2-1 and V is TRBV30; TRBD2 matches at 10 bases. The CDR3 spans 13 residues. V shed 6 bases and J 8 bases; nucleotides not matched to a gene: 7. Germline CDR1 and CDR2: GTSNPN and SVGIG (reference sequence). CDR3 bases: TGTGCCTGTGCCCCTAGCGGGAGATATGAGCAGTTCTTC. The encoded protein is CACAPSGRYEQFF.

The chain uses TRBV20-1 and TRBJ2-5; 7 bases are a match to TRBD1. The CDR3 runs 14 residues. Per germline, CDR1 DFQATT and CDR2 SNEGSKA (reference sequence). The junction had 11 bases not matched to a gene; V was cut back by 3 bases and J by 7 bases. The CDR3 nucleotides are TGCAGTGCTAGTGCACAGGGGATTGGAGGGACCCAGTACTTC. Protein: CSASAQGIGGTQYF.

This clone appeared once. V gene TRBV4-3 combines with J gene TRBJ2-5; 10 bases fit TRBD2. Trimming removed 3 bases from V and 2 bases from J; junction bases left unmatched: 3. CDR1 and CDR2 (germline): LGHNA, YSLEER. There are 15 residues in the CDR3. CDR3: CASSHGLAVQETQYF. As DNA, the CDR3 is TGCGCCAGCAGCCACGGACTAGCGGTACAAGAGACCCAGTACTTC.

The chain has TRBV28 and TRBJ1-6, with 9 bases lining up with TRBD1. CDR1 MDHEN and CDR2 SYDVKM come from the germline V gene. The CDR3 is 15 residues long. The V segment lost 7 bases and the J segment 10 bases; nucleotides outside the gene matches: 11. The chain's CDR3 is CASTPKGQGQSPLHF. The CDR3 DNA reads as TGTGCCAGCACCCCTAAGGGACAGGGACAATCACCCCTCCACTTT.

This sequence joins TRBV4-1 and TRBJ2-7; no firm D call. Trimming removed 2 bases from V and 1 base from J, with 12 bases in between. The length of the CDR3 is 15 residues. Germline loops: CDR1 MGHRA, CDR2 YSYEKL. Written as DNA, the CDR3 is TGCGCCAGCAGCCAATTCCCTACGCTTTCCTACGAGCAGTACTTC. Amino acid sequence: CASSQFPTLSYEQYF.

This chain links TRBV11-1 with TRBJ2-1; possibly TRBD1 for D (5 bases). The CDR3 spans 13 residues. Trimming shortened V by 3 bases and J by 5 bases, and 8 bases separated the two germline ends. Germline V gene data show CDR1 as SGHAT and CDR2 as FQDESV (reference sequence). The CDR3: CASSLGLHNEQFF. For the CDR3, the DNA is TGTGCCAGCAGCTTGGGGCTCCACAATGAGCAGTTCTTC.

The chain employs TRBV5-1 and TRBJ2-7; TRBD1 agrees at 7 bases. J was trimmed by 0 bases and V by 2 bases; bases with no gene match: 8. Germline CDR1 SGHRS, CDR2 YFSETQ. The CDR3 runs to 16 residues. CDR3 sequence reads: CASSLRTGAISYEQYF. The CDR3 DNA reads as TGCGCCAGCAGCTTAAGGACAGGAGCTATCTCCTACGAGCAGTACTTC.

The CDR3 DNA sequence: TGCAGTGCTAGTACCGGGACTAGCTCCTACAATGAGCAGTTCTTC. Translation gives CSASTGTSSYNEQFF. The chain is built from TRBV20-1 and TRBJ2-1, with 8 positions matching TRBD2. Germline CDR1 and CDR2: DFQATT and SNEGSKA (reference sequence). The CDR3 consists of 15 residues. The ends lost 3 bases at V and 0 bases at J; junction bases unmatched: 4.

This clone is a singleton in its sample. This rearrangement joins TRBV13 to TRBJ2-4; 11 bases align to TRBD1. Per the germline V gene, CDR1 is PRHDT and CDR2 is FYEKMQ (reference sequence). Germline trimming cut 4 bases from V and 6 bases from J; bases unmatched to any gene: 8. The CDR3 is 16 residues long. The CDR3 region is CASSSRTGGIINIQYF. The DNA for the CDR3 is TGTGCCAGCAGCTCGAGGACAGGGGGCATTATAAACATTCAGTACTTC. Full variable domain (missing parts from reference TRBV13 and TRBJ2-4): AAGVIQSPRHLIKEKRETATLKCYPIPRHDTVYWYQQGPGQDPQFLISFYEKMQSDKGSIPDRFSAQQFSDYHSELNMSSLELGDSALYFCASSSRTGGIINIQYFGAGTRLSVL.

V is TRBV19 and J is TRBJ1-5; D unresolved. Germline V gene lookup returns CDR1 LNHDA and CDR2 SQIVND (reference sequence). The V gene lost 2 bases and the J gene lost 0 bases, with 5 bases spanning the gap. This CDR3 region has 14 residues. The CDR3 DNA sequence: TGTGCCAGTAGTATATTGTATAGCAATCAGCCCCAGCATTTT. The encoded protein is CASSILYSNQPQHF.

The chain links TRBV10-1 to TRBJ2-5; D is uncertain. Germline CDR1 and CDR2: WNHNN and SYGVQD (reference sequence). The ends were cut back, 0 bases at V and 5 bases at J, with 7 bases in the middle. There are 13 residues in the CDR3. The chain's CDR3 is CASSESIRETQYF. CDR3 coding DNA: TGCGCCAGCAGTGAGTCGATTCGGGAGACCCAGTACTTC.

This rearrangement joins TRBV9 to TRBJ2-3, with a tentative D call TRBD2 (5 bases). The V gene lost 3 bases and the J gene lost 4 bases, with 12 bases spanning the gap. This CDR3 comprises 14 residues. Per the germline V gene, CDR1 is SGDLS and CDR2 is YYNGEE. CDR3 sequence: CASSARTLADTQYF. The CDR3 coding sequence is TGTGCCAGCAGCGCGCGGACTTTGGCAGATACGCAGTATTTT. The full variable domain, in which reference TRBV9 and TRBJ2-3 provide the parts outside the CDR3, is DSGVTQTPKHLITATGQRVTLRCSPRSGDLSVYWYQQSLDQGLQFLIQYYNGEERAKGNILERFSAQQFPDLHSELNLSSLELGDSALYFCASSARTLADTQYFGPGTRLTVL.

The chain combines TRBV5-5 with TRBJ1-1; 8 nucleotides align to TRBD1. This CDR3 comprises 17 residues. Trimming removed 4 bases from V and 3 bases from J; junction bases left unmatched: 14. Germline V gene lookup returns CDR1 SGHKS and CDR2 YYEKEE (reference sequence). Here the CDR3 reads CASSLRPGGEWYTEAFF. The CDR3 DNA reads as TGTGCCAGCAGCCTTCGGCCAGGGGGCGAATGGTACACTGAAGCTTTCTTT.

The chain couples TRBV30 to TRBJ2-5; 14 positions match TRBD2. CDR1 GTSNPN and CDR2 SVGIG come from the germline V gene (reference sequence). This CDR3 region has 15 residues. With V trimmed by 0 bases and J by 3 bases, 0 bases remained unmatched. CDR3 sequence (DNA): TGTGCCTGGAGTGTGGGACTAGCGGGAGAAGAGACCCAGTACTTC. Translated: CAWSVGLAGEETQYF. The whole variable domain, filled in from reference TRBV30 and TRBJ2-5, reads SQTIHQWPATLVQPVGSPLSLECTVEGTSNPNLYWYRQAAGRGLQLLFYSVGIGQISSEVPQNLSASRPQDRQFILSSKKLLLSDSGFYLCAWSVGLAGEETQYFGPGTRLLVL.

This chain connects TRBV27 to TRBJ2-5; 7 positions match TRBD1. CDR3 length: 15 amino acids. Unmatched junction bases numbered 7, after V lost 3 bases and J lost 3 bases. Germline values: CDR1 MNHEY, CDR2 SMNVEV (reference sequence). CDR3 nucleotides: TGTGCCAGCAGTTTGAGGGGGCCTCGAAAAGAGACCCAGTACTTC. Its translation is CASSLRGPRKETQYF.

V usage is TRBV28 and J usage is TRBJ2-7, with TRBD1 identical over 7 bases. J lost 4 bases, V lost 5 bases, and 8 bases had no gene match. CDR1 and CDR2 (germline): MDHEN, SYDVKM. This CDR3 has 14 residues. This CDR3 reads CASSLSAGGYEQYF. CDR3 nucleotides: TGTGCCAGCAGTCTTTCTGCAGGGGGTTACGAGCAGTACTTC.

The CDR3 here is CASSLGQSDNEQFF. The DNA for the CDR3 is TGCGCCAGCAGCTTAGGACAGTCCGACAATGAGCAGTTCTTC. This sequence joins TRBV5-1 and TRBJ2-1, with a weak D call TRBD1 (6 bases). Germline assignment: CDR1 SGHRS and CDR2 YFSETQ. The CDR3 extends over 14 amino acids. Between the trimmed V and J ends, which lost 2 bases and 5 bases, there was a span of 11 bases.

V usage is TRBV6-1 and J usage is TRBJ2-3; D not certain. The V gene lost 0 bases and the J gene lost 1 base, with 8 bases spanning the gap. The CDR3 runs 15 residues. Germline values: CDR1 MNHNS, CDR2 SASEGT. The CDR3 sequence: CASSEAGVGTDTQYF. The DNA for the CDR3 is TGTGCCAGCAGTGAAGCCGGTGTGGGCACAGATACGCAGTATTTT.

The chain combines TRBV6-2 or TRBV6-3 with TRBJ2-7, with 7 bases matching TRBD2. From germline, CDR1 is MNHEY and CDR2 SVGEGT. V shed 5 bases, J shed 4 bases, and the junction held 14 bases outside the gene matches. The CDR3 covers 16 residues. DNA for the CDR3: TGTGCCAGCAGTACCATACTAGCGTGGAGAGGGTACGAGCAGTACTTC. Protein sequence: CASSTILAWRGYEQYF.

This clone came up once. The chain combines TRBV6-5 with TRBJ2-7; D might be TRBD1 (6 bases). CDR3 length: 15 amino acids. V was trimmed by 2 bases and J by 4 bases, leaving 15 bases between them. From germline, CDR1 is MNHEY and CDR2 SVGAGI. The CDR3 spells CASSYGSGVRYEQYF. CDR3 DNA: TGTGCCAGCAGTTACGGTTCAGGGGTTAGGTACGAGCAGTACTTC.

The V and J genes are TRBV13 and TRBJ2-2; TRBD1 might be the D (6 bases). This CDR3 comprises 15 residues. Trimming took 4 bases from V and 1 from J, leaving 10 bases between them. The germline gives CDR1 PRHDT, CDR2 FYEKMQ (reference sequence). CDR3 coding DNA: TGTGCCAGCAGCTACGCAGGGGAGAACACCGGGGAGCTGTTTTTT. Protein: CASSYAGENTGELFF.

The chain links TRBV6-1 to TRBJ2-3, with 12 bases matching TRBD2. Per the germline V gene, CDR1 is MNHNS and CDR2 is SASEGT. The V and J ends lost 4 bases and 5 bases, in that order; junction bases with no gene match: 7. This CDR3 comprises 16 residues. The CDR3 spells CASSASGRAVIDTQYF. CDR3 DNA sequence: TGTGCCAGCAGTGCTAGCGGGAGGGCCGTTATAGATACGCAGTATTTT.

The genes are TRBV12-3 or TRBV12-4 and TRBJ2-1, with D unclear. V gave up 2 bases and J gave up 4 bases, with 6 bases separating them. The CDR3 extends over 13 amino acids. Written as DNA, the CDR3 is TGTGCCAGCAGTTTATTCAGGTACAATGAGCAGTTCTTC. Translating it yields CASSLFRYNEQFF.

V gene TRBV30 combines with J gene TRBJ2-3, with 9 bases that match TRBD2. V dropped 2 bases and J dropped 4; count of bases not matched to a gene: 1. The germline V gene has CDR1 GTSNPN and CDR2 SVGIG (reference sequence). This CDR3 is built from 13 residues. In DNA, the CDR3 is TGTGCCTGGAGTAGCGGGAGGTCAGATACGCAGTATTTT. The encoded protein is CAWSSGRSDTQYF.

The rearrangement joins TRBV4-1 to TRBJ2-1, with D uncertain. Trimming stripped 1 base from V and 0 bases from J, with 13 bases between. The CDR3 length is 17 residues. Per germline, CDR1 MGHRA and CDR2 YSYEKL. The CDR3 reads CASSQAAERGSYNEQFF. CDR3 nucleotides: TGCGCCAGCAGCCAAGCTGCGGAACGCGGCTCCTACAATGAGCAGTTCTTC.

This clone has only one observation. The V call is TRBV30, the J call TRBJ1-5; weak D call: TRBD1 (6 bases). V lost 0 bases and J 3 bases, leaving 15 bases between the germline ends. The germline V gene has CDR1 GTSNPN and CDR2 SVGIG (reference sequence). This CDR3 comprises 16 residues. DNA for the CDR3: TGTGCCTGGAGTGTAAGGTCGGGGGGCAACAATCAGCCCCAGCATTTT. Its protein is CAWSVRSGGNNQPQHF.

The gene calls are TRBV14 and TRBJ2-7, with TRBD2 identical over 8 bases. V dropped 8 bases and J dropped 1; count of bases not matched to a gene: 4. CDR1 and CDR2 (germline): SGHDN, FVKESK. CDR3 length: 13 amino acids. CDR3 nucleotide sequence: TGTGCCAGCGGGGGACTAGGTTCCTACGAGCAGTACTTC. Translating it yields CASGGLGSYEQYF.

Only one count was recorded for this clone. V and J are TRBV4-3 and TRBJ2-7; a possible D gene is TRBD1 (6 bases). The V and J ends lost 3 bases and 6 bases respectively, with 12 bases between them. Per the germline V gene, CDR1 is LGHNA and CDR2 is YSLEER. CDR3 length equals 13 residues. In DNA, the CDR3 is TGCGCCAGCAGCCAGGGCAGGGGAACCGAGCAGTACTTC. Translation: CASSQGRGTEQYF.